This TCR beta chain derives from a study of T-cell reconstitution after alpha-beta-depleted transplantation in children (TCRdb year 2016). Describing the broader study: Using TCR repertoire profiling, the study followed T-cell immune reconstitution in a quantitative way in children after TCRalphabeta/CD19-depleted allogeneic hematopoietic cell transplantation. What the study reported, not specific to this receptor: Over subsequent months, a decline in hyperexpanded clone frequencies was noted, and after one year, T-cell counts and TCRbeta diversity were mostly ascribed to newly produced T cells. The apparently early recovery of alphabetaT-cell counts about two months after transplant reportedly depended on only several hundred rapidly expanded clones that came from non-depleted graft cells. In some patients, high TCRbeta diversity at day 60 was attributed to recipient T cells and intrathymic progenitors that had survived conditioning.

Regarding this clonotype: Its recognized antigen is unknown. Base qualities are not provided; no much larger clone lies one nucleotide away.

Per the publication, the treatment or condition label means: allogeneic hematopoietic cell transplantation with graft depleted of TCRalphabeta T cells and CD19 B cells. The children who served as transplant recipients had been given grafts of TCRalphabeta/CD19-depleted allogeneic hematopoietic cells. The method was PCR. The sequencer was an Illumina HiSeq 2500. TCR library preparation used molecular barcoding, with unique molecular identifiers applied to normalize quantification of the TCRbeta repertoire. TCRdb handled the public reads itself, with Q25 trimming in fastp and clone calling in MiXCR, and kept productive beta chains. Rows are combined by CDR3 protein, so each entry shows the most common genes and DNA. This sample gives about 980,000 distinct CDR3 sequences in total; about 29% of them show up just once. The ten largest clones add up to approximately 30% of the sample. The CDR1 and CDR2 encoded by the germline V gene (reference sequence) are DFQATT and SNEGSKA. Unmatched junction bases come to 9, with V trimmed by 0 bases and J by 0 bases. Reading from cysteine to phenylalanine, the CDR3 counts 17 amino acids. Only the CDR3 portion is preserved as DNA: 51 bases, with reading frame beginning at the first base.

Here the chain combines TRBV20-1 and TRBJ1-2; 8 central nucleotides agree with TRBD1. The specimen was PBMCs, mostly from graft donor cells, collected 360 days after TCRalphabeta/CD19-depleted stem cell transplant. This TCR came from a boy in the first two years of life who had a stem cell transplant for SCID, so the T cells may come from the graft donor. The nucleotide sequence is TGCAGTGCTAGAGATCTGACAGGGGTCCTATCTAACTATGGCTACACCTTC. This gives the protein CSARDLTGVLSNYGYTF.